Below are 2 T cell receptor beta chains sequenced from a single sample in a study of PD-1 blockade in classical Hodgkin lymphoma. The assay was immunoSEQ multiplex PCR, and TCRdb's table has in-frame clones only and misses some. The sample records about 23,000 clones, about 71% being singletons. Brentuximab vedotin exposure varied, and every patient relapsed after autologous stem cell transplantation. Sequences were derived from peripheral blood mononuclear cells (PBMCs), sampled at baseline. These receptors all stem from a human donor with classical Hodgkin lymphoma.

The chain carries TRBV7-9 and TRBJ1-1, with D uncertain. This CDR3 region has 13 residues. CDR1 and CDR2 (germline): SEHNR, FQNEAQ (reference sequence). V was cut by 5 bases and J by 6 bases, with 13 bases left in between. The CDR3 loop is CASSVGARAEAFF. For the CDR3, the DNA is TGTGCCAGCAGCGTCGGAGCCCGGGCTGAAGCTTTCTTT.

The chain links TRBV9 to TRBJ1-1; 7 nucleotides line up with TRBD1. The CDR3 covers 16 residues. Germline V CDR1 and CDR2: SGDLS, YYNGEE. Trimming took 0 bases from V and 0 from J; bases not matched to a gene: 5. For the CDR3, the DNA is TGTGCCAGCAGCGTAGGACAGGGTATGGTGAACACTGAAGCTTTCTTT. It encodes CASSVGQGMVNTEAFF.